The text below deals with one T cell receptor (beta chain). Its cognate antigen is unknown. TCR beta libraries were built with iRepertoire HTBI primers and Arm-PCR of CDR3 regions. Each CDR3 protein gets one entry after TCRdb re-called the multiplex PCR reads with MiXCR. The sample consists of roughly 400,000 distinct CDR3 sequences, about 20% of them appearing once. This entry comes from a study of regulatory T cells in long-lasting Graves disease. Overall study findings and caveats: TRBV28, TRBJ1-2 and TRBJ2-5 were favored in persistent disease. Sample size was small, which may have lowered accuracy.

Time point noted: persistent/refractory GD, antithyroid drugs over 5 years with positive TRAb. Isolated PBMC RNA provided the starting material for the TCR library. Graves' disease diagnosis relied on American Thyroid Association guidelines. The CDR3 length is 15 residues. V trimming: 5 bases; J trimming: 9 bases; junction bases outside the gene matches: 16. From germline, CDR1 is KGHSH and CDR2 LQKENI. The sequence was collected from a female donor with Graves disease. This chain joins TRBV18 and TRBJ2-7, with 7 bases lining up with TRBD1. Sequenced material: peripheral blood mononuclear cells (PBMCs), taken when the disease was refractory, from a patient treated with antithyroid drugs. The CDR3 DNA is TGTGCCAGCTCATACCGGGACAGTAACTACGTGGGGCAGTACTTC. This gives the protein CASSYRDSNYVGQYF.